A single sample gave rise to the 30 T cell receptor beta chains below, sequenced in a study of CD8 T cells in Susac syndrome. Reverse transcription of about 0.5 to 1 ug RNA used random hexamers. TCRdb passed the immunoSEQ multiplex PCR reads through MiXCR, listing each CDR3 protein once. Among fewer than 250,000 distinct CDR3 sequences, around 90% were seen once, and the ten largest hold around 0.15%. Sequencing was performed on CD8+ T cells from PBMCs. The receptors come from a human donor with multiple sclerosis.

The chain carries TRBV5-6 and TRBJ2-5, with D unresolved. Germline assignment: CDR1 SGHDT and CDR2 YYEEEE. Trimming pared 6 bases from V and 5 bases from J, leaving 8 bases between. There are 11 residues in the CDR3. The CDR3 loop is CASNLGETQYF. The DNA for the CDR3 is TGTGCCAGCAACTTAGGGGAGACCCAGTACTTC.

The rearrangement links TRBV13 to TRBJ1-1; D ambiguous. V was pared by 0 bases and J by 6 bases, with 11 bases between. The CDR3 runs to 14 residues. Germline CDR1 reads PRHDT; CDR2 reads FYEKMQ (reference sequence). The CDR3 DNA sequence: TGTGCCAGCAGCTTAGGACAGATGGTCTCTGAAGCTTTCTTT. This codes for CASSLGQMVSEAFF.

The chain joins TRBV7-8 to TRBJ1-2, with 7 bases identical to TRBD1. Looked up from germline, CDR1 is SGHVS and CDR2 is FQNEAQ. J was trimmed by 11 bases and V by 3 bases; bases with no gene match: 21. The CDR3 is 17 residues long. The CDR3 DNA reads TGTGCCAGCAGCTTCAGACAGGGCCAAGACCCCTATACGGGATACACCTTC. It codes for CASSFRQGQDPYTGYTF.

This sequence joins TRBV7-9 and TRBJ1-2, with TRBD1 identical over 10 bases. Germline CDR1 reads SEHNR; CDR2 reads FQNEAQ (reference sequence). The length of the CDR3 is 14 residues. V gave up 4 bases and J gave up 3 bases; unmatched junction bases: 2. The chain's CDR3 is CASSSGQGYYGYTF. CDR3 nucleotides: TGTGCCAGCAGCTCGGGACAGGGGTACTATGGCTACACCTTC. Full variable domain (remainder filled in from reference TRBV7-9 and TRBJ1-2): DTGVSQNPRHKITKRGQNVTFRCDPISEHNRLYWYRQTLGQGPEFLTYFQNEAQLEKSRLLSDRFSAERPKGSFSTLEIQRTEQGDSAMYLCASSSGQGYYGYTFGSGTRLTVV.

This clonotype appeared a few times. This chain links TRBV27 with TRBJ2-7; the D is unclear. V was shortened by 4 bases and J by 6 bases, with 16 bases between the two germline ends. Germline V gene sequence: CDR1 MNHEY, CDR2 SMNVEV (reference sequence). This CDR3 is 14 amino acids long. CDR3 protein: CASSSIPLLIEQYF. The CDR3 DNA reads TGTGCCAGCAGTTCCATCCCCTTGCTGATCGAGCAGTACTTC.

The genes are TRBV7-9 and TRBJ1-1, with D possibly TRBD1 on 5 matching bases. V lost 3 bases to trimming and J lost 0 bases, with 8 bases between them. This CDR3 spans 14 amino acids. Germline CDR1 SEHNR, CDR2 FQNEAQ (reference sequence). The CDR3 nucleotides read TGTGCCAGCAGCTTGGGACCAATGAACACTGAAGCTTTCTTT. Translated, it gives CASSLGPMNTEAFF.

V and J are TRBV4-3 and TRBJ1-3; D might be TRBD1 (6 bases). Trimming stripped 4 bases from V and 1 base from J, with 14 bases between. The CDR3 covers 16 residues. Germline V lookup: CDR1 LGHNA, CDR2 YSLEER. The CDR3 bases are TGCGCCAGCAGCCCGACCTGGAGGGGGTCTGGAAACACCATATATTTT. Its translation: CASSPTWRGSGNTIYF.

This chain uses TRBV9 with TRBJ2-1, with D maybe TRBD2 (6 bases). Trimming cost V 4 bases and J 0 bases, with 14 bases left between them. CDR3 size: 16 residues. Germline V CDR1 and CDR2: SGDLS, YYNGEE. CDR3 DNA sequence: TGTGCCAGCAGCCCCCGACTAGATCCCTCCTACAATGAGCAGTTCTTC. It specifies CASSPRLDPSYNEQFF.

The gene calls are TRBV14 and TRBJ1-1; D gene ambiguous. The CDR3 is 13 residues long. The germline V and J ends were trimmed by 2 bases and 1 base, with 5 bases remaining between them. Germline V gene sequence: CDR1 SGHDN, CDR2 FVKESK. The CDR3 bases are TGTGCCAGCAGCCAATTTAGGAACACTGAAGCTTTCTTT. It is translated as CASSQFRNTEAFF.

This rearrangement joins TRBV5-6 to TRBJ2-7; D is tentatively TRBD1 or TRBD2 (5 bases each). The V gene's germline CDR1 is SGHDT and CDR2 YYEEEE. CDR3 length: 12 amino acids. The germline V and J ends were trimmed by 4 bases and 2 bases, with 7 bases remaining between them. CDR3 protein: CASSEGPYEQYF. In DNA, the CDR3 is TGTGCCAGCAGCGAGGGGCCCTACGAGCAGTACTTC.

J is TRBJ2-1 and V is TRBV3-1, with 8 bases identical to TRBD1. Looked up from germline, CDR1 is LGHDT and CDR2 is YNNKEL (reference sequence). The CDR3 has 16 residues. J was trimmed by 4 bases and V by 0 bases; bases with no gene match: 5. The CDR3 loop reads CASSQEPGQVYNEQFF. The CDR3 DNA follows: TGTGCCAGCAGCCAAGAGCCGGGACAGGTATACAATGAGCAGTTCTTC.

As for this clonotype: The junction differs from germline at one of its ends, possibly a read error. The V call is TRBV7-9, the J call TRBJ2-2; 13 positions match TRBD2. Germline V CDR1 and CDR2: SEHNR, FQNEAQ (reference sequence). This CDR3 has 18 residues. CDR3 nucleotide sequence: TGTGCCAGCAGCCCCTCCGGGACTAGCGGGACAATCGGCGGGGAGCTTTTTTTT. It yields the protein CASSPSGTSGTIGGELFF.

The chain has TRBV27 and TRBJ2-3, with 9 positions matching TRBD2. Germline CDR1 is MNHEY and CDR2 is SMNVEV (reference sequence). V was clipped by 5 bases and J by 2 bases; unmatched bases: 8. The CDR3 is 16 residues long. CDR3 DNA: TGTGCCAGCAGTCCCCCTAGCGGGAAGACCACAGATACGCAGTATTTT. Protein sequence: CASSPPSGKTTDTQYF.

The chain links TRBV6-1 to TRBJ2-2; D ambiguous. V was shortened by 1 base and J by 4 bases, with 7 bases between the two germline ends. The CDR3 has 14 amino acids. From germline, CDR1 is MNHNS and CDR2 SASEGT. DNA for the CDR3: TGTGCCAGCAGTGAAGGCCTCATCACCGGGGAGCTGTTTTTT. Translated, it gives CASSEGLITGELFF.

The chain employs TRBV7-6 and TRBJ2-1; 7 bases line up with TRBD1. This CDR3 region has 14 residues. Trimming at V came to 4 bases and at J to 7 bases, leaving 7 bases not matched to a gene. The germline gives CDR1 SGHVS, CDR2 FNYEAQ. The CDR3 DNA sequence: TGTGCCAGCAGCTGGGCAGGGGGAGATAATGAGCAGTTCTTC. The encoded protein is CASSWAGGDNEQFF.

V and J are TRBV12-3 or TRBV12-4 and TRBJ2-5; D remains ambiguous. The CDR3 covers 14 residues. V lost 1 base and J lost 1, with 7 bases in between. The DNA of the CDR3 is TGTGCCAGCAGTTTAGACCGTACCCAAGAGACCCAGTACTTC. Its translation is CASSLDRTQETQYF.

This clonotype has just one count. CDR3 in amino acids: CASSVATDNEQFF. CDR3 in DNA: TGTGCCAGCAGCGTAGCGACGGACAATGAGCAGTTCTTC. J is TRBJ2-1 and V is TRBV9; D uncertain. The germline V gene has CDR1 SGDLS and CDR2 YYNGEE. The CDR3 runs 13 residues. Trimming shortened V by 0 bases and J by 5 bases, and 6 bases separated the two germline ends.

The chain is built from TRBV6-5 and TRBJ2-2; TRBD1 agrees at 10 bases. The CDR3 runs 15 residues. The V and J ends lost 2 bases and 4 bases, in that order; junction bases with no gene match: 1. The germline gives CDR1 MNHEY, CDR2 SVGAGI. This CDR3 reads CASSYGTGATGELFF. The CDR3 nucleotides read TGTGCCAGCAGTTACGGGACAGGGGCCACCGGGGAGCTGTTTTTT.

The rearrangement links TRBV18 to TRBJ1-1; no firm D call. V was clipped by 3 bases and J by 0 bases, with 17 bases between them. The CDR3 runs to 17 residues. Germline CDR1 and CDR2: KGHSH and LQKENI. In nucleotides, the CDR3 is TGTGCCAGCTCACCCACCAATCCGGGAAACATGAACACTGAAGCTTTCTTT. It codes for CASSPTNPGNMNTEAFF.

The V gene is TRBV6-5, the J gene TRBJ2-7; TRBD1 agrees at 9 bases. Germline loops: CDR1 MNHEY, CDR2 SVGAGI. The junction had 4 bases not matched to a gene; V was cut back by 2 bases and J by 2 bases. CDR3 length: 15 amino acids. CDR3 sequence: CASSYPGQGTYEQYF. The CDR3 DNA reads as TGTGCCAGCAGTTACCCGGGACAGGGTACCTACGAGCAGTACTTC.

This sequence joins TRBV9 and TRBJ2-1; 9 nucleotides align to TRBD2. CDR1 and CDR2 (germline): SGDLS, YYNGEE. V was pared by 0 bases and J by 8 bases, with 6 bases of the junction left unmatched. The CDR3 is 15 residues long. CDR3 DNA: TGTGCCAGCAGCGTAGTTAGCGGGAGTGGCGATGAGCAGTTCTTC. This codes for CASSVVSGSGDEQFF.

This clonotype was seen a few times. V is TRBV4-2 and J is TRBJ2-5, with TRBD2 matching over 12 bases. Germline CDR1 LGHNA, CDR2 YNFKEQ. The CDR3 has 15 amino acids. V shed 7 bases, J shed 5 bases, and the junction held 8 bases outside the gene matches. This CDR3 reads CASNPLAGGQETQYF. The DNA of the CDR3 is TGTGCCAGCAACCCCCTAGCGGGGGGGCAGGAGACCCAGTACTTC.

The chain employs TRBV4-1 and TRBJ2-3; no reliable D call. CDR1 MGHRA and CDR2 YSYEKL come from the germline V gene. Trimming took off 4 bases at V and 4 bases at J, with 18 bases between the two ends. The CDR3 contains 16 residues. The CDR3: CASSPSPGPQADTQYF. Here the CDR3 DNA reads TGCGCCAGCAGCCCCTCCCCCGGGCCTCAGGCAGATACGCAGTATTTT.

The J gene is TRBJ2-7, the V gene TRBV9, with a tentative D call TRBD2 (6 bases). Germline V gene data show CDR1 as SGDLS and CDR2 as YYNGEE. Trimming cost V 0 bases and J 5 bases, with 9 bases left between them. The CDR3 is 13 amino acids. CDR3 region: CASSVGGVDEQYF. The CDR3 DNA is TGTGCCAGCAGCGTAGGGGGGGTCGACGAGCAGTACTTC. The variable domain in full, completed from reference TRBV9 and TRBJ2-7, reads DSGVTQTPKHLITATGQRVTLRCSPRSGDLSVYWYQQSLDQGLQFLIQYYNGEERAKGNILERFSAQQFPDLHSELNLSSLELGDSALYFCASSVGGVDEQYFGPGTRLTVT.

For the CDR3, the DNA is TGTGCCAGTAGTATTTCTAGCTCCTACGAGCAGTACTTC. Its translation is CASSISSSYEQYF. The chain employs TRBV19 and TRBJ2-7; D not certain. The V and J ends lost 3 bases and 0 bases respectively, with 6 bases between them. In germline, CDR1 is LNHDA, CDR2 SQIVND (reference sequence). This CDR3 is built from 13 residues.

This chain uses TRBV2 with TRBJ2-7, with 8 nucleotides matching TRBD1. The CDR3 extends over 16 amino acids. Losses at the gene ends were 5 bases for V and 2 bases for J; bases not matched to a gene: 11. The germline CDR1 and CDR2 sequences are SNHLY and FYNNEI. CDR3: CASSTTRGQAPYEQYF. CDR3 DNA sequence: TGTGCCAGCAGTACTACAAGGGGACAGGCTCCCTACGAGCAGTACTTC.

The rearrangement uses TRBV7-2 and TRBJ2-3; D perhaps matches TRBD2 (5 bases). Germline-derived CDR1 and CDR2 are SGHTA and FQGNSA. The V gene lost 8 bases and the J gene lost 2 bases, with 11 bases spanning the gap. There are 13 residues in the CDR3. The CDR3 nucleotides are TGTGCCAGCTGGGAGTCCCTCACAGATACGCAGTATTTT. Encoded protein: CASWESLTDTQYF.

The chain links TRBV6-5 to TRBJ2-2, with D perhaps matching TRBD1 (6 bases). CDR1 and CDR2 (germline): MNHEY, SVGAGI. The CDR3 extends over 13 amino acids. Trimming took 5 bases from V and 6 from J, leaving 10 bases between them. CDR3: CASSGTGSGELFF. The CDR3 DNA reads TGTGCCAGCAGTGGTACAGGGTCCGGGGAGCTGTTTTTT.

This clonotype appeared once. The gene calls are TRBV12-3 or TRBV12-4 and TRBJ1-2; perhaps TRBD1 as D (5 bases). V lost 0 bases, J lost 2 bases, and 7 bases lay in between. The CDR3 runs 14 residues. CDR3 sequence: CASSLAWDNYGYTF. The CDR3 DNA sequence: TGTGCCAGCAGTTTAGCCTGGGACAACTATGGCTACACCTTC.

This chain joins TRBV24-1 and TRBJ2-2, with unresolved D. The CDR3 spans 15 residues. CDR1 is KGHDR, CDR2 SFDVKD, per germline. V lost 5 bases, J lost 0 bases, and 9 bases lay in between. CDR3 coding DNA: TGTGCCACCAGTGCGTACAATACGAACACCGGGGAGCTGTTTTTT. This gives the protein CATSAYNTNTGELFF.